One T cell receptor (beta chain) is described in this entry. Antigen unknown. Germline CDR1 LNHDA, CDR2 SQIVND (reference sequence). The CDR3 length is 17 residues. The V and J ends lost 7 bases and 5 bases, in that order; junction bases with no gene match: 9. Generated by immunoSEQ multiplex PCR, the TCRdb table keeps only in-frame clones and is missing some. The sample yields 38,000 or so clones, approximately 90% seen once. Indicated time point: week 5, during vaccination. Vaccinated patients received 300 ug of mutant IDH1 20-mer peptide per dose, with topical imiquimod. Donor diagnoses consisted of new WHO grade 3 or 4 IDH1-mutant, ATRX-lost astrocytomas. This record comes from a study of a mutant IDH1 vaccine in newly diagnosed glioma. Looking at the study overall: Males made up about 62% and females around 38% of treated patients, whose mean age was roughly 40 years. Earlier treatment was radiotherapy, temozolomide, or both, with most getting both.

General study points: Of the patients, less than 95% had vaccine-induced immune responses.

This receptor was taken from a man aged 50-60 years with glioma. The specimen was PBMCs, collected from a glioma patient whose treatment included an IDH1 peptide vaccine. This chain links TRBV19 with TRBJ2-2; 14 bases are shared with TRBD2. CDR3 DNA: TGTGCCAGTACCCAAAGGGGACTAGCGGGAGCGACCGGGGAGCTGTTTTTT. This gives the protein CASTQRGLAGATGELFF.